This T cell receptor beta chain stems from a study of cytomegalovirus exposure and HLA in healthy donors. Points from the study as a whole: An observed cluster of highly shared sequence variants was recorded as a likely sequencing artifact.

On this clone: Its antigen is currently unknown.

CDR3 size: 15 residues. Germline CDR1 is MNHNS and CDR2 is SASEGT. Trimming shortened V by 6 bases and J by 0 bases, and 12 bases separated the two germline ends. PCR involved 60 Vbeta and 13 Jbeta primers. The assay was immunoSEQ multiplex PCR, and TCRdb's table has in-frame clones only and misses some. Of about 190,000 clones listed, 80% to 85% are singletons. The TCR was taken from a woman between 35 and 50 years old in good health and CMV-seronegative. Sequenced: PBMCs. The V call is TRBV6-1, the J call TRBJ1-5; TRBD1 is a possible D gene (6 bases). In DNA, the CDR3 is TGTGCCAGCAGAAGACAGGTTTATAGCAATCAGCCCCAGCATTTT. It specifies CASRRQVYSNQPQHF.